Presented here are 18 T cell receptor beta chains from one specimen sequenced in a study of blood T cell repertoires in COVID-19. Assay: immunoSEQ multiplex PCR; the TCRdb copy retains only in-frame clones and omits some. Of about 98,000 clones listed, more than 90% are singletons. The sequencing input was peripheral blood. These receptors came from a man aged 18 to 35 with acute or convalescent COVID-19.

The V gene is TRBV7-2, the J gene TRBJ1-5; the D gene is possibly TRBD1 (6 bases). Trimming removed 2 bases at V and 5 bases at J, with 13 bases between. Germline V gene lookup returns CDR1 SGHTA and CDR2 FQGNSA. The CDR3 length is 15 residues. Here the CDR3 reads CASSLRSGGDQPQHF. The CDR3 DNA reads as TGTGCCAGCAGCTTACGATCGGGGGGCGATCAGCCCCAGCATTTT.

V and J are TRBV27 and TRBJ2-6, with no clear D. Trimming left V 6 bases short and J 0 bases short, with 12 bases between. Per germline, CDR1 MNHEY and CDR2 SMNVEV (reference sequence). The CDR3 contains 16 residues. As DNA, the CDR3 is TGTGCCAGCAGGTTGGCCTTCCTCTCTGGGGCCAACGTCCTGACTTTC. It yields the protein CASRLAFLSGANVLTF.

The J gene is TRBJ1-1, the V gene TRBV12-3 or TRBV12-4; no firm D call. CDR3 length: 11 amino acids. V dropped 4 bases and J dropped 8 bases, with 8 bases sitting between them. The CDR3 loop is CASSYSGEAFF. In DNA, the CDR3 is TGTGCCAGCAGTTATTCCGGGGAAGCTTTCTTT.

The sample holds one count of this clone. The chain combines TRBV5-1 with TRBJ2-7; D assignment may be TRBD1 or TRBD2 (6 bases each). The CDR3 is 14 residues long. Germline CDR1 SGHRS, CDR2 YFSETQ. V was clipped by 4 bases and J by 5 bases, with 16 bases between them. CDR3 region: CASSLDYREHEQYF. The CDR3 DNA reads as TGCGCCAGCAGCCTGGACTACAGGGAACACGAGCAGTACTTC.

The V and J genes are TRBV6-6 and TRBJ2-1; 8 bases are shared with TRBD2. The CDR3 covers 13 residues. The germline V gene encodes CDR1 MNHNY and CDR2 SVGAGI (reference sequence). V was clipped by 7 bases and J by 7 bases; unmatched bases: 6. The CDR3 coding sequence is TGTGCCAGCAAAGGGGGGACTAGGAATGAGCAGTTCTTC. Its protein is CASKGGTRNEQFF.

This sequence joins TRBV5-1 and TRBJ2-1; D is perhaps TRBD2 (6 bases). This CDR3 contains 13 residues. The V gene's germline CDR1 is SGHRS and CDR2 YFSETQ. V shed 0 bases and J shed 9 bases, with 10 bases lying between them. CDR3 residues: CASSLVGEVEQFF. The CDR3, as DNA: TGCGCCAGCAGCTTGGTGGGGGAGGTTGAGCAGTTCTTC. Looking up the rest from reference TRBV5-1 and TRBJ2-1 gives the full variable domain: KAGVTQTPRYLIKTRGQQVTLSCSPISGHRSVSWYQQTPGQGLQFLFEYFSETQRNKGNFPGRFSGRQFSNSRSEMNVSTLELGDSALYLCASSLVGEVEQFFGPGTRLTVL.

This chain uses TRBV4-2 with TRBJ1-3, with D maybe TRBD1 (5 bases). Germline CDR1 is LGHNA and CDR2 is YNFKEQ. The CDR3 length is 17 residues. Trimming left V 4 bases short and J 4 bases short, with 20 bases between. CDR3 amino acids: CASSLARQGEAGNTIYF. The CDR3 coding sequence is TGTGCCAGCAGCCTCGCTCGTCAGGGCGAAGCGGGAAACACCATATATTTT.

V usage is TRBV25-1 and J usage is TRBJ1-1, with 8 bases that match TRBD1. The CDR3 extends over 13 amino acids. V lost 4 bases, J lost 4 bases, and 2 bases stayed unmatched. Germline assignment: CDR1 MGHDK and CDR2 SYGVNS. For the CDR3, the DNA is TGTGCCAGCAGTGTCACAGGGGGCACTGAAGCTTTCTTT. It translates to CASSVTGGTEAFF.

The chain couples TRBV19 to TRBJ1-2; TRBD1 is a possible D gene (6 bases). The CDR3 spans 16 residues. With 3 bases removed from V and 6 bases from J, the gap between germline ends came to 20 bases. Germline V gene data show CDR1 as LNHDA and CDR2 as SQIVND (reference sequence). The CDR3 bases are TGTGCCAGTAGTATCCTGGGGGCCGCCGGAAATGATGGCTACACCTTC. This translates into CASSILGAAGNDGYTF.

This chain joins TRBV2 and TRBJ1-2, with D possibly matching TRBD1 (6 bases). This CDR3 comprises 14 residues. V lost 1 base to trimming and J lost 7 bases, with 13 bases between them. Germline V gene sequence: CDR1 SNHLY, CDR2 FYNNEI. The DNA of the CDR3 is TGTGCCAGCAGTGAAGGTACAGGGATGAGTGGCTACACCTTC. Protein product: CASSEGTGMSGYTF.

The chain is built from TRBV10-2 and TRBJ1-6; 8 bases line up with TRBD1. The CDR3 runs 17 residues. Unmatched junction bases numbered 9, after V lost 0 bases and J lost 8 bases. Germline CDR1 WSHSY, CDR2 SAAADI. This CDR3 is CASSESIPGQGYSPLHF. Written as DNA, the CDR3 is TGCGCCAGCAGTGAGTCGATACCTGGACAGGGTTATTCACCCCTCCACTTT.

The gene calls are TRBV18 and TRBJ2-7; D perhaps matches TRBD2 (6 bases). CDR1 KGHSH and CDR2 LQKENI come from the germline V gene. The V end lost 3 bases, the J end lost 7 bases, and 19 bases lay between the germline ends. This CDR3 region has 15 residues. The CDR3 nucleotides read TGTGCCAGCTCACCGCCGGGAGCCCTCAATGGGGAGCAGTACTTC. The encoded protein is CASSPPGALNGEQYF.

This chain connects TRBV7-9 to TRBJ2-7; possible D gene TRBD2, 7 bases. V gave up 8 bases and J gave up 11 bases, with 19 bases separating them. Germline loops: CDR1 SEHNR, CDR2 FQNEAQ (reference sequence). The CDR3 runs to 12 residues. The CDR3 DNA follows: TGTGCCAGCGGGGGGGCGAGGTGGGAAAAGTACTTC. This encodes CASGGARWEKYF. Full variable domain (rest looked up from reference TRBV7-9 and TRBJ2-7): DTGVSQNPRHKITKRGQNVTFRCDPISEHNRLYWYRQTLGQGPEFLTYFQNEAQLEKSRLLSDRFSAERPKGSFSTLEIQRTEQGDSAMYLCASGGARWEKYFGPGTRLTVT.

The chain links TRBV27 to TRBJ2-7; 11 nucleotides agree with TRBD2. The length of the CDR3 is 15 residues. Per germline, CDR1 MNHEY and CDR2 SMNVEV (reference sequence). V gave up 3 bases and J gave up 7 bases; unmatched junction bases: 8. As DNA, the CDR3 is TGTGCCAGCAGTTTTAGCGGGAGGGCCTCTTTTGAGCAGTACTTC. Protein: CASSFSGRASFEQYF.

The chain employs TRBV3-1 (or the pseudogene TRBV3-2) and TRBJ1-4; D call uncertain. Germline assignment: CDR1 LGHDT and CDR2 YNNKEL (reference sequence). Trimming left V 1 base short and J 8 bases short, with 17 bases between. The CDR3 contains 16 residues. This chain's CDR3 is CASSQAHPSGGEKLFF. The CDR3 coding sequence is TGTGCCAGCAGCCAAGCGCACCCCTCAGGAGGGGAAAAACTGTTTTTT.

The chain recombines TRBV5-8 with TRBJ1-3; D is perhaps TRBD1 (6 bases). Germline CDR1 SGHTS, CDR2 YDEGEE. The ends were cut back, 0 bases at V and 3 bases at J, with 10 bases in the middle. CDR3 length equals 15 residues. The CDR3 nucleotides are TGTGCCAGCAGCTTGGGGACAGTGAATGGAAACACCATATATTTT. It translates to CASSLGTVNGNTIYF.

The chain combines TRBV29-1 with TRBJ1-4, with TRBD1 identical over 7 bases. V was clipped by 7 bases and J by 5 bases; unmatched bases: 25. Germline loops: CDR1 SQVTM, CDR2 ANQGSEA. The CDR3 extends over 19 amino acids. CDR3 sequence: CSAEDKGGQWKQPNEKLFF. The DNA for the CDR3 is TGCAGCGCTGAGGACAAAGGGGGCCAATGGAAGCAGCCCAATGAAAAACTGTTTTTT.

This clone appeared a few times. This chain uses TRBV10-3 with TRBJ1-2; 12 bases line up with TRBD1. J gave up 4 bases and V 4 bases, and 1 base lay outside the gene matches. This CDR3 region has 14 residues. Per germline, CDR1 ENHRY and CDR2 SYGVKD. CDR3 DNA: TGTGCCATCAGTGGGGGACAGGGGGCCTATGGCTACACCTTC. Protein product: CAISGGQGAYGYTF.